This TCR beta chain originates from a study of T cell responses to AZD1222 COVID-19 vaccine. Libraries were prepared by immunoSEQ multiplex PCR; TCRdb keeps only in-frame clonotypes and omits some of them. Altogether about 94,000 clones are present, more than 75% being singletons, with the ten largest covering about 12%. The specimen was peripheral blood, collected 28 days after the second AZD1222 dose. The source of this sequence is an adult who received the AZD1222 COVID-19 vaccine.

CDR3: CASSLAQQKSYGYTF. CDR3 DNA sequence: TGTGCCAGCAGCTTAGCGCAACAGAAAAGCTATGGCTACACCTTC. The chain has TRBV7-2 and TRBJ1-2; D is unclear. The CDR3 loop spans 15 amino acids. V shed 0 bases and J shed 4 bases, with 12 bases lying between them. Germline CDR1 SGHTA, CDR2 FQGNSA.